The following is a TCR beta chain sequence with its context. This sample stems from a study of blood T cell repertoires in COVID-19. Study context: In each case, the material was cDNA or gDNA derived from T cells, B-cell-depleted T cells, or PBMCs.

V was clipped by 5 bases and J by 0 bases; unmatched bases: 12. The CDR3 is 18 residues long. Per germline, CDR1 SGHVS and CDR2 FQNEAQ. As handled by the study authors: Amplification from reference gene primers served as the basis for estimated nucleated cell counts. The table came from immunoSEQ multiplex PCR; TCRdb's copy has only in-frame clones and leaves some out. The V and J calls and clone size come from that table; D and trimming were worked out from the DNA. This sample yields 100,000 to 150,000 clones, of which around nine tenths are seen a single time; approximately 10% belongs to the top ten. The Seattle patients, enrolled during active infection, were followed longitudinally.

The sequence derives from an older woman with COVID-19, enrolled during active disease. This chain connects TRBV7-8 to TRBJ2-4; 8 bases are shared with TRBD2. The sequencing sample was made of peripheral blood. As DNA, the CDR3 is TGTGCCAGCAGCCGTAGCGGGGCCTACGTTCTAGCCAAAAACATTCAGTACTTC. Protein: CASSRSGAYVLAKNIQYF.